This TCR beta chain was captured in a study of blood T cell repertoires in COVID-19. In the authors' methods: Amplification with reference gene primers provided the estimates of nucleated cell counts. Sequencing used immunoSEQ multiplex PCR; TCRdb keeps in-frame clones, though not all of them. V and J calls and clone size are copied from that table; D and trimming were computed from the DNA. Of roughly 120,000 clones listed, approximately 84% were seen once; the top ten hold 1.5% to 2%. The J segment lost 5 bases and the V segment lost 1 base, leaving 6 bases of the junction unmatched. Germline CDR1 LGHDT, CDR2 YNNKEL (reference sequence). The CDR3 length is 16 residues.

Sequenced: peripheral blood. The sequence was obtained from a man in his 70s with acute or convalescent COVID-19. This sequence joins TRBV3-1 (or the pseudogene TRBV3-2) and TRBJ2-2; 8 bases align to TRBD2. CDR3 region: CASSQGSAGVTGELFF. CDR3 DNA: TGTGCCAGCAGCCAAGGTTCAGCGGGGGTGACCGGGGAGCTGTTTTTT.